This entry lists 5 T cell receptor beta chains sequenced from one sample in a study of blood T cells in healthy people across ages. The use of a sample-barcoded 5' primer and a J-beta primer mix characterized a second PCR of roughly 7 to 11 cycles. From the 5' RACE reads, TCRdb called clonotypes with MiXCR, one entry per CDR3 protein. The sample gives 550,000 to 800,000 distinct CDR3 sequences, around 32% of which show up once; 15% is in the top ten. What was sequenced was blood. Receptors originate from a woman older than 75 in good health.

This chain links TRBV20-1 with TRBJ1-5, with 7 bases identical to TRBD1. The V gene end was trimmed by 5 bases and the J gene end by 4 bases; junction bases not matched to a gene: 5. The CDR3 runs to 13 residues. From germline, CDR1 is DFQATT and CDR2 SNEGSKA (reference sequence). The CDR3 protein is CSARQGWNQPQHF. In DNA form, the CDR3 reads TGCAGTGCTCGACAGGGCTGGAATCAGCCCCAGCATTTT.

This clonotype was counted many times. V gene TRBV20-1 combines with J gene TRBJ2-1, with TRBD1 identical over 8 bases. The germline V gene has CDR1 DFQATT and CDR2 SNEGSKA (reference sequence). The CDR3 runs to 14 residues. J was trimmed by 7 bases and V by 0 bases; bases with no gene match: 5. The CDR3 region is CSARETGGGNEQFF. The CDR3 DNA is TGCAGTGCTAGAGAAACAGGGGGTGGTAATGAGCAGTTCTTC.

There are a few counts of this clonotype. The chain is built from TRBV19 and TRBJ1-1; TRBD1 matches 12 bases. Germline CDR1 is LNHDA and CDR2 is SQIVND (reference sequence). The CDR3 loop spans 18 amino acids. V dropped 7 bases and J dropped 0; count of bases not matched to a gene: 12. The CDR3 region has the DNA TGTGCCAGTATTCCTGGAAAGGGACAGGGGGCAATGAACACTGAAGCTTTCTTT. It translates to CASIPGKGQGAMNTEAFF.

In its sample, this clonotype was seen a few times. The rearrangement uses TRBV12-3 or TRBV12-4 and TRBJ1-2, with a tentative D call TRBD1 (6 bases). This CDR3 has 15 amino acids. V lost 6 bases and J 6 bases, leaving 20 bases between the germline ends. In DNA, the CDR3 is TGTGCCAGCAGCTTCGGGGGGGGCGCAAATGATGGCTACACCTTC. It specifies CASSFGGGANDGYTF.

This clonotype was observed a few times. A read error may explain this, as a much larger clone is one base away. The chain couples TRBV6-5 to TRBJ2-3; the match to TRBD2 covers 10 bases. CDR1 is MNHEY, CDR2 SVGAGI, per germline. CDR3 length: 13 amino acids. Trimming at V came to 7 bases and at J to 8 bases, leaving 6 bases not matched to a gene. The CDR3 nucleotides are TGTGCCAGCATCGGACTAGCGGCAGGTACGCAGTATTTT. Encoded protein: CASIGLAAGTQYF.